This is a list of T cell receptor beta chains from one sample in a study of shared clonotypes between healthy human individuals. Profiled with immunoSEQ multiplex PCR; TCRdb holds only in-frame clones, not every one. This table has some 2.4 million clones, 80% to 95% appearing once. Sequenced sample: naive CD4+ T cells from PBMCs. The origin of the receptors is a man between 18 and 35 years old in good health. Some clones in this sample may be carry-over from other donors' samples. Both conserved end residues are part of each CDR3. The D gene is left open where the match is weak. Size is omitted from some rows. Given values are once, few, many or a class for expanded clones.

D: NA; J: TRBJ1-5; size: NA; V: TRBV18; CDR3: CASSEAGQPQHF; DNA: TGTGCCAGCTCTGAGGCGGGACAGCCCCAGCATTTT
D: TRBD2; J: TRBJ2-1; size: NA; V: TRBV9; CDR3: CASSVAGGSWNEQFF; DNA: TGTGCCAGCAGCGTAGCAGGCGGGAGCTGGAATGAGCAGTTCTTC
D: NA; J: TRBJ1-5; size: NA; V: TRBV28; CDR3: CASSSQLQPQHF; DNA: TGTGCCAGCAGTTCCCAGCTACAGCCCCAGCATTTT
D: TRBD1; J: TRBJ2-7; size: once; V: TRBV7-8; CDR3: CASSWGQRSSYEQYF; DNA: TGTGCCAGCAGCTGGGGACAGAGGAGCTCCTACGAGCAGTACTTC
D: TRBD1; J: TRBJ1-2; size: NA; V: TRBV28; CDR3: CASSAWDRGPMGYTF; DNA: TGTGCCAGCAGTGCGTGGGACAGGGGGCCGATGGGCTACACCTTC
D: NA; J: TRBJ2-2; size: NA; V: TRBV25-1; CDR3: CASTNSANTGELFF; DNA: TGTGCCAGCACCAACAGCGCGAACACCGGGGAGCTGTTTTTT
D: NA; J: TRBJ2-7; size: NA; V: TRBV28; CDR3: CASLGSPSWTYEQYF; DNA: TGTGCCAGTTTGGGTTCGCCTAGCTGGACCTACGAGCAGTACTTC
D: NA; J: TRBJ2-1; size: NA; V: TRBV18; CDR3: CASVSNRAYNEQFF; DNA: TGTGCCAGCGTATCCAACAGGGCCTACAATGAGCAGTTCTTC
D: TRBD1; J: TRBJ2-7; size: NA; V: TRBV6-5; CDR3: CASSYRAGGSYEQYF; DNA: TGTGCCAGCAGTTACCGGGCAGGGGGCTCCTACGAGCAGTACTTC
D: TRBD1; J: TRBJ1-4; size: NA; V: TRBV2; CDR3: CASEWQGAGEKLFF; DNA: TGTGCCAGCGAGTGGCAGGGGGCTGGTGAAAAACTGTTTTTT
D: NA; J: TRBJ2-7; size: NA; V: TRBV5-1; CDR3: CASSPQGGGEQYF; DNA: TGCGCCAGCAGCCCTCAGGGGGGTGGCGAGCAGTACTTC
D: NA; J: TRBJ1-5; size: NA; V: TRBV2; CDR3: CASSFSGTQPQHF; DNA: TGTGCCAGCAGTTTCTCAGGGACTCAGCCCCAGCATTTT